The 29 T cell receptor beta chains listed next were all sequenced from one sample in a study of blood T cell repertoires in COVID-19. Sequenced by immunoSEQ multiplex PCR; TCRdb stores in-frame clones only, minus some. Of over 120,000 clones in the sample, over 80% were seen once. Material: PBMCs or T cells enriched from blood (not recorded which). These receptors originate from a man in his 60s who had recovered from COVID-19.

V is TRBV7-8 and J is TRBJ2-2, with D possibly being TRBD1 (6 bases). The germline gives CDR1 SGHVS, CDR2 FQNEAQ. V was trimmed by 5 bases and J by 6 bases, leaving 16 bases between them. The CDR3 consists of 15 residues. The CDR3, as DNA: TGTGCCAGCAGCCAGGGACACCAGGTTCCCGGGGAGCTGTTTTTT. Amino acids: CASSQGHQVPGELFF.

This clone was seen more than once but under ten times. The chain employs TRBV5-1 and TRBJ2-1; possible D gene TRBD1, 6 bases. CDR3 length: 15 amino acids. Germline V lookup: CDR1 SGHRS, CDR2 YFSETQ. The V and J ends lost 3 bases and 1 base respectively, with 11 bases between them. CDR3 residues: CASSSQGASYNEQFF. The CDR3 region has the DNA TGCGCCAGCAGCTCACAGGGAGCTTCCTACAATGAGCAGTTCTTC.

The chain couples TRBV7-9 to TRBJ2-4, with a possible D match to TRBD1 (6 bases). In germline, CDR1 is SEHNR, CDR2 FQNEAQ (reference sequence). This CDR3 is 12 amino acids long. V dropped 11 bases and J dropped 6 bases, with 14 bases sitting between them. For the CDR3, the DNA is TGTGCCCTTGGGGGCAGGGTAAACATTCAGTACTTC. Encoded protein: CALGGRVNIQYF.

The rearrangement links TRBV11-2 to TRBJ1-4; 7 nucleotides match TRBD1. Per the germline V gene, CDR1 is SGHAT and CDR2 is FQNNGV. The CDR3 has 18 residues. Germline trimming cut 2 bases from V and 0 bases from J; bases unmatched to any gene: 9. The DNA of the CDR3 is TGTGCCAGCAGCTTAAGACAGGGCGGTGGGGCAACTAATGAAAAACTGTTTTTT. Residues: CASSLRQGGGATNEKLFF.

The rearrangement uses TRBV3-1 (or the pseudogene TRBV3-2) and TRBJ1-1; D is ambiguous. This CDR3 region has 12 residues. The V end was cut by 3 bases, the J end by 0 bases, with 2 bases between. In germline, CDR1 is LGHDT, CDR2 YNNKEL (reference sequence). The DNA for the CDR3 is TGTGCCAGCAGCCACATGAACACTGAAGCTTTCTTT. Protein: CASSHMNTEAFF.

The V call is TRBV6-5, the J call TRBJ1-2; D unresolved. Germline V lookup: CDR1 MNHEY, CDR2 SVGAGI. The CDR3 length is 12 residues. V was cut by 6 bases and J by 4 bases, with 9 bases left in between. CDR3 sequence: CASRQTLYGYTF. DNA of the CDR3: TGTGCCAGCAGACAGACACTCTATGGCTACACCTTC.

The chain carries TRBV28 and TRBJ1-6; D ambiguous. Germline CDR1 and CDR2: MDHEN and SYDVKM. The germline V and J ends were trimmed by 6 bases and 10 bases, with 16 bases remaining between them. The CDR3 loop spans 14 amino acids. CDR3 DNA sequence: TGTGCCAGCAGCCCAAATGGTGGCGGGTCACCCCTCCACTTT. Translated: CASSPNGGGSPLHF.

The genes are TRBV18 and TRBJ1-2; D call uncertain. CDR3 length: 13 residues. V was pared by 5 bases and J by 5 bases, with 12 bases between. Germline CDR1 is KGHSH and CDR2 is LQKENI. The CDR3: CASSAGREYGYTF. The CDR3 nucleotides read TGTGCCAGCTCAGCCGGGAGAGAGTATGGCTACACCTTC. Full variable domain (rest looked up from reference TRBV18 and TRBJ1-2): NAGVMQNPRHLVRRRGQEARLRCSPMKGHSHVYWYRQLPEEGLKFMVYLQKENIIDESGMPKERFSAEFPKEGPSILRIQQVVRGDSAAYFCASSAGREYGYTFGSGTRLTVV.

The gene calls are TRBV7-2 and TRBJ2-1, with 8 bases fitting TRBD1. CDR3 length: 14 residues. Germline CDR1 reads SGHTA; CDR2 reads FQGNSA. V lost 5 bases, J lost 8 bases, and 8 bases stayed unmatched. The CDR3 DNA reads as TGTGCCAGCAGCGCAGGGGCCAGGGGGCATGAGCAGTTCTTC. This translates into CASSAGARGHEQFF. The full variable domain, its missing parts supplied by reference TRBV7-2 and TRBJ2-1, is GAGVSQSPSNKVTEKGKDVELRCDPISGHTALYWYRQSLGQGLEFLIYFQGNSAPDKSGLPSDRFSAERTGGSVSTLTIQRTQQEDSAVYLCASSAGARGHEQFFGPGTRLTVL.

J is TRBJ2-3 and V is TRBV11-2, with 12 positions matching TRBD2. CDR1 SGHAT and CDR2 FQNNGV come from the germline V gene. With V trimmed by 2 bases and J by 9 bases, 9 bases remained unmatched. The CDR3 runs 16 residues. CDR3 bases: TGTGCCAGCAGCTTAAGCAGGGCTAGCGGGAGGGACACGCAGTATTTT. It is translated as CASSLSRASGRDTQYF.

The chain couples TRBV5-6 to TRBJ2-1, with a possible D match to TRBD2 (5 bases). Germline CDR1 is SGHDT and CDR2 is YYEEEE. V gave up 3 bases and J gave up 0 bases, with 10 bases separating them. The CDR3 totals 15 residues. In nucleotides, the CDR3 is TGTGCCAGCAGCTCCCGCGGGTTCTCCTACAATGAGCAGTTCTTC. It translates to CASSSRGFSYNEQFF.

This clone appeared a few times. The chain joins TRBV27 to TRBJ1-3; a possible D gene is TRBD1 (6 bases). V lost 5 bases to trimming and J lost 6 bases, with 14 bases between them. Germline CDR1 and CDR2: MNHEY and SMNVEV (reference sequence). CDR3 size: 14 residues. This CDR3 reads CASSKAGAVNTIYF. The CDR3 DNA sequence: TGTGCCAGCAGTAAGGCAGGGGCGGTAAACACCATATATTTT.

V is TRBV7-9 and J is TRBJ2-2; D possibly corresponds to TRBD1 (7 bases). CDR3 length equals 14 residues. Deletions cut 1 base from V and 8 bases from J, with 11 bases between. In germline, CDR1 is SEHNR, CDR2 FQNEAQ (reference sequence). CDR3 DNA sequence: TGTGCCAGCAGCTTAGTTGCGGGACAGGGGGAGCTGTTTTTT. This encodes CASSLVAGQGELFF.

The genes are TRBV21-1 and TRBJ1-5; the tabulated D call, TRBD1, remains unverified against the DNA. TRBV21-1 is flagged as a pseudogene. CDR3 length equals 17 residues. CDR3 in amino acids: CASSKAQGARSNQPQHF. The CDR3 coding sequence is TGTGCCAGCAGCAAAGCGCAGGGGGCGAGGAGCAATCAGCCCCAGCATTTT.

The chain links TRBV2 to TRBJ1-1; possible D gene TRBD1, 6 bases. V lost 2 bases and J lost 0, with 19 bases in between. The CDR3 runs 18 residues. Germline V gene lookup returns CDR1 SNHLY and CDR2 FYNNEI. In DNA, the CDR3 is TGTGCCAGCAGTGAATGGGCAGGGGCCACCCGAATGAACACTGAAGCTTTCTTT. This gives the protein CASSEWAGATRMNTEAFF.

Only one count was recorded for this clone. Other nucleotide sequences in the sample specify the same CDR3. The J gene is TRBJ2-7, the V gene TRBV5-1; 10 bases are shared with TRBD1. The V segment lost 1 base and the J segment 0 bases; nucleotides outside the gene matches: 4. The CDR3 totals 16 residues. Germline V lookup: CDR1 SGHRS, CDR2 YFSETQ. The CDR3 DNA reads TGCGCCAGCAGCTTGTCTGGGACAGGGGTCTCCTACGAGCAGTACTTC. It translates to CASSLSGTGVSYEQYF.

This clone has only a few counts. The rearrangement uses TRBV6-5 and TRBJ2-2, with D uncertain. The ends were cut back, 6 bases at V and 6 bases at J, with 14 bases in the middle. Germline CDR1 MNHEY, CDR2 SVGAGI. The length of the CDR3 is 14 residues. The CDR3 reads CASRPGFGSGELFF. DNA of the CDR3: TGTGCCAGCAGGCCCGGGTTTGGGTCCGGGGAGCTGTTTTTT.

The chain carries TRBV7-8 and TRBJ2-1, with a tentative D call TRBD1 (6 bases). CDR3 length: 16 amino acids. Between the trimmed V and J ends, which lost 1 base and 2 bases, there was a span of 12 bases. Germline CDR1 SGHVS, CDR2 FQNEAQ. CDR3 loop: CASSLGGPGAYNEQFF. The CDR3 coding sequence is TGTGCCAGCAGCTTAGGGGGTCCAGGGGCCTACAATGAGCAGTTCTTC.

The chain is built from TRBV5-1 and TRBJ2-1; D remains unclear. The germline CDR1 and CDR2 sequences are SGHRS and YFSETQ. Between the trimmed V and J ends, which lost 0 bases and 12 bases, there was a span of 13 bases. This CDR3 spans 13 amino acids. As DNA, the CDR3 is TGCGCCAGCAGCTTGGCTGCGGCCGAAGGGCAGTTCTTC. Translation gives CASSLAAAEGQFF. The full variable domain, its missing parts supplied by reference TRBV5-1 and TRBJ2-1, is KAGVTQTPRYLIKTRGQQVTLSCSPISGHRSVSWYQQTPGQGLQFLFEYFSETQRNKGNFPGRFSGRQFSNSRSEMNVSTLELGDSALYLCASSLAAAEGQFFGPGTRLTVL.

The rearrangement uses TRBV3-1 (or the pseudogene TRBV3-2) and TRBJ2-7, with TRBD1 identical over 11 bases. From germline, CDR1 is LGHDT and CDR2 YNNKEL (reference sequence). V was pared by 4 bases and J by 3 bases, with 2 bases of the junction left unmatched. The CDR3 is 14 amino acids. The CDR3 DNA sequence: TGTGCCAGCAGCCGGACAGGGGGCGTCTACGAGCAGTACTTC. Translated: CASSRTGGVYEQYF.

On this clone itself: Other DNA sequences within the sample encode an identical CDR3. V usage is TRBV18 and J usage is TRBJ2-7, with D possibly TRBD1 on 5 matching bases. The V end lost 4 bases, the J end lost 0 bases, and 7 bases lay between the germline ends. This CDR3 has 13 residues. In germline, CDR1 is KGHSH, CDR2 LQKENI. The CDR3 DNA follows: TGTGCCAGCTCACGCAGGGACTCCTACGAGCAGTACTTC. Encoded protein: CASSRRDSYEQYF.

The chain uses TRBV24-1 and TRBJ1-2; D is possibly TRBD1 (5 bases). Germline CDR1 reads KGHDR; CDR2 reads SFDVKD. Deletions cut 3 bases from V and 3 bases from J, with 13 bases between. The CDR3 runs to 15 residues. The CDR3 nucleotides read TGTGCCACCAGTGATCGAAGGGGCGCAGACTATGGCTACACCTTC. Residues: CATSDRRGADYGYTF.

CDR3 nucleotide sequence: TGTGCCAGCAGTGAACTTAAGGCAGGGGACACCGGGGAGCTGTTTTTT. It encodes CASSELKAGDTGELFF. V gene TRBV2 combines with J gene TRBJ2-2; TRBD1 is a possible D gene (6 bases). V shed 2 bases and J shed 3 bases, with 13 bases lying between them. There are 16 residues in the CDR3. Germline V gene sequence: CDR1 SNHLY, CDR2 FYNNEI.

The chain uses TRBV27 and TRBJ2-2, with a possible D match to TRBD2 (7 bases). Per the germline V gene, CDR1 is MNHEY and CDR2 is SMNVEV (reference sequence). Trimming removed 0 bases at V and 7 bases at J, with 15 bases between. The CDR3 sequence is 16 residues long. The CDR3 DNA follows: TGTGCCAGCAGTTTATCCCCTCGGGGGGCTGTCGGGGAGCTGTTTTTT. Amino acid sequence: CASSLSPRGAVGELFF.

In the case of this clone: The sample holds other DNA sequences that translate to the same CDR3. The CDR3 here is CASSLTGNQPQHF. The CDR3 region has the DNA TGTGCCAGCAGTTTAACAGGGAATCAGCCCCAGCATTTT. The rearrangement links TRBV12-3 or TRBV12-4 to TRBJ1-5, with a weak D call TRBD1 (6 bases). The CDR3 contains 13 residues. Trimming left V 2 bases short and J 4 bases short, with 6 bases between.

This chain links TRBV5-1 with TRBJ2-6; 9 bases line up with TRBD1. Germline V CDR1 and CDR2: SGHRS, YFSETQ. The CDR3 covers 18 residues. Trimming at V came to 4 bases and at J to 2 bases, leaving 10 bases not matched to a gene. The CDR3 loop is CASSRYGGQGTGANVLTF. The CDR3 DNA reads TGCGCCAGCAGCCGTTATGGGGGACAGGGCACTGGGGCCAACGTCCTGACTTTC.

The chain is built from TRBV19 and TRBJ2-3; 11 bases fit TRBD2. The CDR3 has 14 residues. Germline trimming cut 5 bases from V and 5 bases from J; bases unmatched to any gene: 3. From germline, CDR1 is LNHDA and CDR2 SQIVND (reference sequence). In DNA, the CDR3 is TGTGCCAGTAGTTCCGGACTAGCGGGAGATACGCAGTATTTT. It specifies CASSSGLAGDTQYF.

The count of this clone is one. The CDR3 nucleotides are TGTGCCAGCAGCTCCCGAGGGCGGGACTCACCCCACCGGGAGCTGTTTTTT. Translated: CASSSRGRDSPHRELFF. The chain joins TRBV7-9 to TRBJ2-2; possibly TRBD2 for D (6 bases). Germline V gene sequence: CDR1 SEHNR, CDR2 FQNEAQ (reference sequence). The CDR3 consists of 17 residues. Trimming took off 4 bases at V and 9 bases at J, with 24 bases between the two ends.

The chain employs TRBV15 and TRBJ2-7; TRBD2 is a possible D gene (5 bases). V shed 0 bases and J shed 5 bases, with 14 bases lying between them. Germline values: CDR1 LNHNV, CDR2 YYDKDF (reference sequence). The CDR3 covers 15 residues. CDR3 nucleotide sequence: TGTGCCACCAGCAGAGATGCTAGCTGGGCGCACGAGCAGTACTTC. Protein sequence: CATSRDASWAHEQYF.